This TCR beta chain was sequenced for a study of T cells in Graves' hyperthyroidism and ophthalmopathy. Study as a whole: Sampling of peripheral blood happened at initial diagnosis, prior to any treatment. General study results and limits: Separation of ophthalmopathy from stable hyperthyroidism was achieved by a 13 V-J model.

V was clipped by 6 bases and J by 5 bases; unmatched bases: 5. The length of the CDR3 is 13 residues. Germline-derived CDR1 and CDR2 are MNHEY and SMNVEV (reference sequence). Amplified TCR beta CDR3 regions came from RNA transcripts. The primer set for the first-round RT-PCR of the TCR CDR3 was HTBI. TCRdb itself ran the multiplex PCR reads through MiXCR, one entry per CDR3 protein. The sample holds some 550,000 distinct CDR3 sequences, roughly 20% seen once. The sample holds many counts of this clonotype. Its antigen is not known. The definition of stable Graves' hyperthyroidism was no ophthalmopathy progression within 18 months. Hyperthyroidism was newly diagnosed in patients aged 18 to 65 (duration under 2 months).

The rearrangement joins TRBV27 to TRBJ1-2; 8 positions match TRBD1. The clonotype originates from a man aged 18 to 30 with Graves' hyperthyroidism. Sequencing was carried out using blood. CDR3 bases: TGTGCCAGCAGCGAGGGACAGGCGTATGGCTACACCTTC. Protein sequence: CASSEGQAYGYTF.